These 23 T cell receptor beta chains originate from one sample sequenced in a study of tumor-infiltrating lymphocytes in localized non-small cell lung cancer. Profiled with immunoSEQ multiplex PCR; TCRdb holds only in-frame clones, not every one. This sample has 10,000 to 12,000 clones; 86% occur once, and the top ten carry approximately 8%. The sequencing sample was made of uninvolved lung tissue not adjacent to the tumor. These receptors came from a human donor with non-small cell lung cancer.

V gene TRBV4-1 combines with J gene TRBJ1-6, with D perhaps matching TRBD1 (6 bases). The CDR3 runs to 16 residues. The ends were cut back, 4 bases at V and 6 bases at J, with 16 bases in the middle. The germline CDR1 and CDR2 sequences are MGHRA and YSYEKL. CDR3 loop: CASSRPETGPNSPLHF. CDR3 bases: TGCGCCAGCAGCCGACCCGAGACAGGCCCTAATTCACCCCTCCACTTT.

The chain is built from TRBV28 and TRBJ2-7, with TRBD2 matching over 7 bases. Germline loops: CDR1 MDHEN, CDR2 SYDVKM. This CDR3 is 17 amino acids long. Trimming at V came to 5 bases and at J to 4 bases, leaving 17 bases not matched to a gene. CDR3 protein: CASSPPVPGAGEYEQYF. As DNA, the CDR3 is TGTGCCAGCAGTCCCCCCGTACCTGGGGCGGGGGAATACGAGCAGTACTTC.

The CDR3 sequence: CASTLGGELFF. CDR3 DNA: TGTGCCAGTACCCTGGGAGGGGAGCTGTTTTTT. The chain has TRBV19 and TRBJ2-2; D gene ambiguous. Germline assignment: CDR1 LNHDA and CDR2 SQIVND (reference sequence). The CDR3 totals 11 residues. V gave up 7 bases and J gave up 8 bases, with 8 bases separating them.

V usage is TRBV6-5 and J usage is TRBJ2-1; D is uncertain. V gave up 4 bases and J gave up 3 bases, with 4 bases separating them. The length of the CDR3 is 12 residues. Germline V lookup: CDR1 MNHEY, CDR2 SVGAGI. The CDR3 sequence is CASSSDYNEQFF. CDR3 in DNA: TGTGCCAGCAGTTCGGACTACAATGAGCAGTTCTTC.

This sequence joins TRBV9 and TRBJ2-3, with D maybe TRBD2 (6 bases). Germline V gene sequence: CDR1 SGDLS, CDR2 YYNGEE. V lost 1 base and J lost 4, with 16 bases in between. The CDR3 length is 16 residues. The CDR3 nucleotides read TGTGCCAGCAGCGTAAGGGTAGCGGCGCTCCCAGATACGCAGTATTTT. Translation: CASSVRVAALPDTQYF.

This sequence joins TRBV7-9 and TRBJ1-6; D is unresolved. Trimming pared 5 bases from V and 0 bases from J, leaving 8 bases between. From germline, CDR1 is SEHNR and CDR2 FQNEAQ (reference sequence). The CDR3 contains 15 residues. In DNA form, the CDR3 reads TGTGCCAGCAGCCCGGTAGGCTCCTATAATTCACCCCTCCACTTT. This codes for CASSPVGSYNSPLHF.

The chain couples TRBV29-1 to TRBJ1-2; D perhaps matches TRBD1 (6 bases). Trimming stripped 6 bases from V and 8 bases from J, with 19 bases between. In germline, CDR1 is SQVTM, CDR2 ANQGSEA. The CDR3 consists of 13 residues. The CDR3 bases are TGCAGCGTGGACCGGGAAAGGGGGAAGGGCTACACCTTC. Amino acids: CSVDRERGKGYTF.

This clone was detected only a few times. The chain combines TRBV5-4 with TRBJ2-7; 7 bases agree with TRBD1. V lost 3 bases and J lost 3; bases outside the gene matches: 0. CDR3 length equals 12 residues. Germline CDR1 is SGHNT and CDR2 is YYREEE (reference sequence). In DNA form, the CDR3 reads TGTGCCAGCAGCTGGGACAGCTACGAGCAGTACTTC. Translation gives CASSWDSYEQYF.

The V gene is TRBV6-5, the J gene TRBJ1-1; no reliable D call. The V gene lost 6 bases and the J gene lost 0 bases, with 11 bases spanning the gap. CDR1 and CDR2 (germline): MNHEY, SVGAGI. This CDR3 has 14 residues. CDR3 in amino acids: CASRPTEMNTEAFF. CDR3 coding DNA: TGTGCCAGCAGGCCTACAGAGATGAACACTGAAGCTTTCTTT.

This rearrangement joins TRBV10-3 to TRBJ2-7; D unresolved. The CDR3 runs to 14 residues. Trimming stripped 3 bases from V and 0 bases from J, with 9 bases between. Per germline, CDR1 ENHRY and CDR2 SYGVKD. This CDR3 is CAISDAPSSYEQYF. The CDR3 coding sequence is TGTGCCATCAGTGACGCCCCGAGCTCCTACGAGCAGTACTTC.

The V gene is TRBV7-6, the J gene TRBJ2-5, with TRBD2 matching 7 bases. The germline V gene has CDR1 SGHVS and CDR2 FNYEAQ. CDR3 length: 13 residues. With V trimmed by 3 bases and J by 2 bases, 0 bases remained unmatched. CDR3 in DNA: TGTGCCAGCAGCTTGGGAGGGCAAGAGACCCAGTACTTC. Its protein product is CASSLGGQETQYF.

J is TRBJ1-2 and V is TRBV10-3, with a weak D call TRBD1 (5 bases). Trimming pared 4 bases from V and 1 base from J, leaving 7 bases between. CDR1 and CDR2 from the germline V gene are ENHRY and SYGVKD. CDR3 size: 13 residues. CDR3 DNA: TGTGCCATCAGTGGGGGGGATAACTATGGCTACACCTTC. Translated, it gives CAISGGDNYGYTF.

The V gene is TRBV5-8, the J gene TRBJ2-2, with no clear D. Trimming removed 3 bases from V and 2 bases from J, with 14 bases in between. The CDR3 extends over 16 amino acids. The germline V gene has CDR1 SGHTS and CDR2 YDEGEE. CDR3 residues: CASSWLAGSNTGELFF. For the CDR3, the DNA is TGTGCCAGCAGCTGGTTGGCCGGGTCTAACACCGGGGAGCTGTTTTTT.

This chain joins TRBV7-9 and TRBJ2-7, with D unclear. Germline V CDR1 and CDR2: SEHNR, FQNEAQ (reference sequence). The CDR3 runs to 14 residues. The V end was cut by 1 base, the J end by 1 base, with 8 bases between. CDR3 coding DNA: TGTGCCAGCAGCTTAGGCGGCGGATCCTACGAGCAGTACTTC. This sequence encodes CASSLGGGSYEQYF.

This chain joins TRBV6-5 and TRBJ1-2, with D uncertain. V was pared by 6 bases and J by 1 base, with 9 bases between. The CDR3 has 13 residues. Germline V lookup: CDR1 MNHEY, CDR2 SVGAGI. As DNA, the CDR3 is TGTGCCAGCAGCCCCCGGATTAACTATGGCTACACCTTC. Translating gives CASSPRINYGYTF.

The table lists this clone with a few counts. The J gene is TRBJ1-1, the V gene TRBV6-5; weak D call: TRBD1 (5 bases). Germline V lookup: CDR1 MNHEY, CDR2 SVGAGI. There are 12 residues in the CDR3. Trimming cost V 0 bases and J 10 bases, with 9 bases left between them. The CDR3 sequence is CASSYSGQGAFF. CDR3 in DNA: TGTGCCAGCAGTTACTCAGGGCAGGGAGCTTTCTTT.

The gene calls are TRBV5-1 and TRBJ2-7; D may be TRBD1 (5 bases). The CDR3 extends over 15 amino acids. Trimming removed 0 bases at V and 3 bases at J, with 13 bases between. Per germline, CDR1 SGHRS and CDR2 YFSETQ. The CDR3 region has the DNA TGCGCCAGCAGCTTGGACGGAAGGGGATACTACGAGCAGTACTTC. Protein sequence: CASSLDGRGYYEQYF.

This clone was observed once. This chain joins TRBV4-1 and TRBJ2-1, with 13 bases fitting TRBD2. CDR3 size: 19 residues. The germline V gene encodes CDR1 MGHRA and CDR2 YSYEKL. V was clipped by 4 bases and J by 8 bases; unmatched bases: 17. Here the CDR3 DNA reads TGCGCCAGCAGCCGACCACCACTTAGACTAGCGGGGGGCCAGGATGAGCAGTTCTTC. Encoded protein: CASSRPPLRLAGGQDEQFF.

The gene calls are TRBV18 and TRBJ1-1; D gene uncertain. CDR3 length: 16 residues. V lost 3 bases, J lost 0 bases, and 14 bases lay in between. Germline lookup yields CDR1 KGHSH and CDR2 LQKENI. The CDR3 loop is CASSPVSRRMNTEAFF. The CDR3 bases are TGTGCCAGCTCACCTGTAAGCCGACGGATGAACACTGAAGCTTTCTTT.

In its sample, this clone was seen once. The chain employs TRBV6-1 and TRBJ1-2, with 7 bases identical to TRBD1. The germline V gene encodes CDR1 MNHNS and CDR2 SASEGT. The CDR3 runs 13 residues. J was trimmed by 5 bases and V by 7 bases; bases with no gene match: 7. The chain's CDR3 is CASTRDSSYGYTF. In DNA form, the CDR3 reads TGTGCCAGCACCCGGGACAGCTCTTATGGCTACACCTTC.

This chain connects TRBV19 to TRBJ1-5; the D is unclear. The germline V and J ends were trimmed by 2 bases and 5 bases, with 7 bases remaining between them. Germline assignment: CDR1 LNHDA and CDR2 SQIVND (reference sequence). The CDR3 totals 13 residues. The CDR3 protein is CASSIPMYQPQHF. CDR3 coding DNA: TGTGCCAGTAGTATACCCATGTATCAGCCCCAGCATTTT.

This clone was detected a few times. The V gene is TRBV5-1, the J gene TRBJ2-2; D might be TRBD1 (5 bases). Germline lookup yields CDR1 SGHRS and CDR2 YFSETQ. The CDR3 is 16 residues long. Trimming removed 2 bases from V and 1 base from J, with 12 bases in between. The CDR3 sequence: CASSFTGQVNTGELFF. The CDR3 bases are TGCGCCAGCAGCTTTACTGGACAAGTGAACACCGGGGAGCTGTTTTTT. The whole variable domain, remainder taken from reference TRBV5-1 and TRBJ2-2, is KAGVTQTPRYLIKTRGQQVTLSCSPISGHRSVSWYQQTPGQGLQFLFEYFSETQRNKGNFPGRFSGRQFSNSRSEMNVSTLELGDSALYLCASSFTGQVNTGELFFGEGSRLTVL.

This clone has just a few counts. This chain uses TRBV7-2 with TRBJ2-5; TRBD1 is a possible D gene (6 bases). This CDR3 is 18 amino acids long. V was shortened by 5 bases and J by 0 bases, with 22 bases between the two germline ends. Germline CDR1 and CDR2: SGHTA and FQGNSA. The CDR3 DNA follows: TGTGCCAGCAGCCTCCGATCCCGACAGGCATACTACCAAGAGACCCAGTACTTC. Translation gives CASSLRSRQAYYQETQYF.